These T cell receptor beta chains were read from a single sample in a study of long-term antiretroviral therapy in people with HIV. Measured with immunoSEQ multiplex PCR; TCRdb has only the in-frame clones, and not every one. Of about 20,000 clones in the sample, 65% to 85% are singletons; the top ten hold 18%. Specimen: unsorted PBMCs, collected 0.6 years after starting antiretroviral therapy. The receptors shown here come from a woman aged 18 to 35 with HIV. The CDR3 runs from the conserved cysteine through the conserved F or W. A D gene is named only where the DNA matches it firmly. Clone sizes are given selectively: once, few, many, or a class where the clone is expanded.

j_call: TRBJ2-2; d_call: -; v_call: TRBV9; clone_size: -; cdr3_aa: CASSVEPNTGELFF; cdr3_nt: TGTGCCAGCAGCGTAGAACCTAACACCGGGGAGCTGTTTTTT
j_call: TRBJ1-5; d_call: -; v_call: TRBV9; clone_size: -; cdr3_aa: CASSGGGGSNQPQHF; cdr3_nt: TGTGCCAGCAGCGGGGGTGGAGGGAGCAATCAGCCCCAGCATTTT
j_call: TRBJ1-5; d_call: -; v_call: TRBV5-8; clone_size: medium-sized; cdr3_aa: CASSPQGYSNQPQHF; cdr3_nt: TGTGCCAGCAGCCCACAGGGATATAGCAATCAGCCCCAGCATTTT
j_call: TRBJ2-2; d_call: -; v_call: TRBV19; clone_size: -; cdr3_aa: CASSIVPGPGELFF; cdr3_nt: TGTGCCAGTAGTATAGTCCCGGGGCCCGGGGAGCTGTTTTTT
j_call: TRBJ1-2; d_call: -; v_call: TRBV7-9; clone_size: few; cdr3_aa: CAEGDGYTF; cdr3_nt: TGTGCCGAGGGGGATGGCTACACCTTC
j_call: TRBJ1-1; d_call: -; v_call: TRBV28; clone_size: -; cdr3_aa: CASSNDRYTEAFF; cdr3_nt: TGTGCCAGCAGTAACGACAGGTACACTGAAGCTTTCTTT
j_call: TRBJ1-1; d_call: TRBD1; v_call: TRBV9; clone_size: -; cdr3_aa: CASSLSGTGGNEAFF; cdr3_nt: TGTGCCAGCAGCTTATCCGGGACAGGGGGCAATGAAGCTTTCTTT
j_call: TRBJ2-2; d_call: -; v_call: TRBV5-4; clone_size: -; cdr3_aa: CAGGSNTGELFF; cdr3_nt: TGTGCCGGGGGCTCCAACACCGGGGAGCTGTTTTTT
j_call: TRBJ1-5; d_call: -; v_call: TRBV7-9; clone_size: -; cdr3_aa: CASSPGTGNQPQHF; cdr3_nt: TGTGCCAGCAGCCCAGGGACGGGAAATCAGCCCCAGCATTTT
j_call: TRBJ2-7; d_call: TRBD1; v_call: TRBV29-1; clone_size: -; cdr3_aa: CSVGTGAAYEQYF; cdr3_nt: TGCAGCGTGGGAACAGGGGCCGCCTACGAGCAGTACTTC
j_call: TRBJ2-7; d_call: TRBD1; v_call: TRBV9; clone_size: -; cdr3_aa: CASSPLGTGTYEQYF; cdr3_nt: TGTGCCAGCAGCCCTCTGGGGACAGGGACCTACGAGCAGTACTTC
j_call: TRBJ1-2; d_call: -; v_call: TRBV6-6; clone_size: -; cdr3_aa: CASSYQVGVHYGYTF; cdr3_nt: TGTGCCAGCAGTTACCAGGTCGGCGTACACTATGGCTACACCTTC
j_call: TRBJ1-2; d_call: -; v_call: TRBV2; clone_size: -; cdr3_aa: CASSEIRGPSYGYTF; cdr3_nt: TGTGCCAGCAGTGAAATTCGGGGGCCTAGCTATGGCTACACCTTC
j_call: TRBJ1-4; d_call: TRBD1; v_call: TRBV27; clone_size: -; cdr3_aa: CASSLTGAGEKLFF; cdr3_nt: TGTGCCAGCAGTTTGACAGGGGCGGGTGAAAAACTGTTTTTT
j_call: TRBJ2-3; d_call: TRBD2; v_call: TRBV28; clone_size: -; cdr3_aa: CASSSGGSGRPDTQYF; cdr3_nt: TGTGCCAGCAGCTCGGGGGGTAGCGGGAGACCAGATACGCAGTATTTT
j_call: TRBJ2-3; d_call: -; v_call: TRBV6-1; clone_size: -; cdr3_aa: CASSEKYLDNTQYF; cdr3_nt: TGTGCCAGCAGTGAAAAGTACTTGGATAATACGCAGTATTTT
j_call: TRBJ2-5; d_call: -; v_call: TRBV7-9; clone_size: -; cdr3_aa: CASSLNQGRETQYF; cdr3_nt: TGTGCCAGCAGCTTAAATCAGGGACGGGAGACCCAGTACTTC
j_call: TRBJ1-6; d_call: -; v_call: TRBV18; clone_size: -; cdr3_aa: CASLQGFDSPLHF; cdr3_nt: TGTGCCAGCTTACAGGGTTTTGACTCACCCCTCCACTTT
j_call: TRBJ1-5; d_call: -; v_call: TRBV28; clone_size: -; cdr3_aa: CASRDSVSNQPQHF; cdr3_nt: TGTGCCAGCAGGGACAGTGTGAGCAATCAGCCCCAGCATTTT
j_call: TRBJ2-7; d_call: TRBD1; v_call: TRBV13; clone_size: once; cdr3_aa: CASSFNRDRESYEQYF; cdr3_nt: TGTGCCAGCAGCTTCAACCGGGACAGGGAATCCTACGAGCAGTACTTC
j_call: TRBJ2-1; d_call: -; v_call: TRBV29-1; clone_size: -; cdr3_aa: CSSSRRGRRNEQFF; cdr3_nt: TGCAGCTCATCAAGGAGGGGGAGGCGAAATGAGCAGTTCTTC
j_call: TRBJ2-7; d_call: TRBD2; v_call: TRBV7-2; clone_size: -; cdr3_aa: CASSLVREGLYEQYF; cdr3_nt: TGTGCCAGCAGCTTAGTGAGGGAGGGGCTCTACGAGCAGTACTTC
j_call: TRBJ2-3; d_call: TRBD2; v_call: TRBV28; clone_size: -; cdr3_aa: CASSASSGIPTDTQYF; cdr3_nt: TGTGCCAGCAGTGCCTCTAGCGGGATTCCAACAGATACGCAGTATTTT
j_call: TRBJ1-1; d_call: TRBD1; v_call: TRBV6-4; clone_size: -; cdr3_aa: CASSPDRDTEAFF; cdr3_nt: TGTGCCAGCAGTCCCGACAGGGACACTGAAGCTTTCTTT
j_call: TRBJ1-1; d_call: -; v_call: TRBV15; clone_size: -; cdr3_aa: CATSGRDFGTEAFF; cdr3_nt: TGTGCCACCAGCGGCCGAGATTTTGGCACTGAAGCTTTCTTT
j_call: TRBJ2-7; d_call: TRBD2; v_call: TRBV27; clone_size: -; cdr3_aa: CASKRAGGSSYEQYF; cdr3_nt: TGTGCCAGCAAGCGCGCGGGGGGGAGCTCCTACGAGCAGTACTTC
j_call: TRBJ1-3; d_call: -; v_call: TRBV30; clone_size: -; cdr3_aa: CAWRPSGNTIYF; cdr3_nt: TGTGCCTGGAGACCATCTGGAAACACCATATATTTT
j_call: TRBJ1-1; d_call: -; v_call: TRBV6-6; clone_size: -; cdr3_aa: CASSYSQNTEAFF; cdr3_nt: TGTGCCAGCAGTTACTCGCAGAACACTGAAGCTTTCTTT
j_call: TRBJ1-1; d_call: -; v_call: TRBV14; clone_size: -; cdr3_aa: CASSQERDGAFF; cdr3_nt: TGTGCCAGCAGCCAGGAGAGGGACGGGGCTTTCTTT
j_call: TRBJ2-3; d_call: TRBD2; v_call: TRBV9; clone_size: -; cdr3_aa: CASSASSGGVTDTQYF; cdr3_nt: TGTGCCAGCAGCGCCTCTAGCGGGGGAGTCACAGATACGCAGTATTTT
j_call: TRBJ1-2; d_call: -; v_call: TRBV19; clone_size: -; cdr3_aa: CASSKGSNYGYTF; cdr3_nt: TGTGCCAGTAGTAAGGGCAGCAACTATGGCTACACCTTC
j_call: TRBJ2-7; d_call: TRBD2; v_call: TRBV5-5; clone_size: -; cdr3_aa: CASSFLAGGYEQYF; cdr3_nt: TGTGCCAGCAGCTTTCTAGCGGGGGGCTACGAGCAGTACTTC
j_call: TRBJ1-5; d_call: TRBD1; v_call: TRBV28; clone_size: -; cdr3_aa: CASSPDRGSYQPQHF; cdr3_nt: TGTGCCAGCAGCCCGGACAGGGGGTCCTATCAGCCCCAGCATTTT
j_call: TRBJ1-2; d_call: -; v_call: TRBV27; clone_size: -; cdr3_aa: CASSLRAALSLNYGYTF; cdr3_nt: TGTGCCAGCAGCCTTCGGGCCGCTCTATCCCTTAACTATGGCTACACCTTC
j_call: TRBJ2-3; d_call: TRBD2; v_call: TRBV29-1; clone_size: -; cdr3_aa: CSVAGLAGNTDTQYF; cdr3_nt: TGCAGCGTTGCCGGACTAGCGGGGAACACAGATACGCAGTATTTT
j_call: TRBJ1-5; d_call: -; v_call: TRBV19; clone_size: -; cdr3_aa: CASSLFSNQPQHF; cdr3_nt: TGTGCCAGTAGTCTGTTTAGCAATCAGCCCCAGCATTTT
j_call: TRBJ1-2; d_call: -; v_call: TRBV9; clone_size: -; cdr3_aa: CASTGTNRNYGYTF; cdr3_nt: TGTGCCAGCACCGGGACAAACCGTAACTATGGCTACACCTTC
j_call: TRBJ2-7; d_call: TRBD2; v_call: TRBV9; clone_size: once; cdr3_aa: CASSPGGSSYEQYF; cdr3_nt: TGTGCCAGCAGCCCCGGGGGGAGCTCCTACGAGCAGTACTTC